These T cell receptor beta chains were read from a single sample in a study of control samples from healthy donors and cancer patients. The method was immunoSEQ multiplex PCR; TCRdb's version includes in-frame clones alone and lacks a portion of them. Counted here are tens of thousands of clones, about nine tenths occurring once; the ten biggest clones make up roughly 3.4%. Input material: blood. The receptors stem from a woman aged 18-30 years in good health. The CDR3 runs from the conserved cysteine through the conserved F or W. A D gene is named only where the DNA matches it firmly. Not every row has a clone size; where given, it reads once, few, many or a size class.

>TRBJ2-1|.|TRBD1|TRBV4-1
TGCGCCAGCAGCGGGACAGCGTTTCGGGAGCAGTTCTTC
CASSGTAFREQFF
>TRBJ1-1|.|.|TRBV29-1
TGCAGCGTGAGGGTAACGAAAGCTTTCTTT
CSVRVTKAFF
>TRBJ1-1|.|TRBD1|TRBV9
TGTGCCAGCAGCGGGGGGACAGCGAACACTGAAGCTTTCTTT
CASSGGTANTEAFF
>TRBJ2-7|.|TRBD2|TRBV19
TGTGCCAGTAGGCACGGGGGGGCCCTCGAGCAGTACTTC
CASRHGGALEQYF
>TRBJ1-1|.|.|TRBV24-1
TGTGCCACCAGTGATTTTGTGGGGCCCAATGAAGCTTTCTTT
CATSDFVGPNEAFF
>TRBJ1-2|few|.|TRBV6-5
TGTGCCAGTAGTTTGGAGGGATCTCTTGGCTACACCTTC
CASSLEGSLGYTF
>TRBJ1-1|.|.|TRBV21-1
TGTGCCAGCAGCTGGACAGGGAACACTGAAGCTTTCTTT
CASSWTGNTEAFF
>TRBJ2-5|.|.|TRBV5-1
TGCGCCAGCAGCGATTCCGTTACCGCGGCGTACCAAGAGACCCAGTACTTC
CASSDSVTAAYQETQYF
>TRBJ2-5|.|TRBD2|TRBV5-1
TGCGCCAGCAGCTTCGGCAGCGGGATGCAAGAGACCCAGTACTTC
CASSFGSGMQETQYF
>TRBJ2-1|.|.|TRBV7-4
TGTGCCAGCAGCCTAAGGGGGATCGGCAGGGCGGTCTACAATGAGCAGTTCTTC
CASSLRGIGRAVYNEQFF
>TRBJ1-1|.|.|TRBV5-1
TGCGCCAGCAGCTTGGATCCGGGCAGAATGAACACTGAAGCTTTCTTT
CASSLDPGRMNTEAFF
>TRBJ2-1|.|TRBD2|TRBV5-4
TGTGCCAGCAGCCAAAACGGCGGGGGCTACAATGAGCAGTTCTTC
CASSQNGGGYNEQFF
>TRBJ2-4|.|TRBD1|TRBV3-1/TRBV3-2
TGTGCCAGCAGCCGACAGGGAGCCAAAAACATTCAGTACTTC
CASSRQGAKNIQYF
>TRBJ2-7|.|.|TRBV5-8
TGTGCCAGCAGCTTGGGGGGGGCCGGCTACGAGCAGTACTTC
CASSLGGAGYEQYF
>TRBJ2-7|.|.|TRBV6-2/TRBV6-3
TGTGCCAGCAGTTACTCGAGGGCCGCCTTACCCTCCTACGAGCAGTACTTC
CASSYSRAALPSYEQYF
>TRBJ1-3|.|.|TRBV3-1/TRBV3-2
TGTGCCACCTCACGAAGACAAGCAGGAAACACCATATATTTT
CATSRRQAGNTIYF
>TRBJ1-1|.|.|TRBV27
TGTGCCACGCAACAGGGTCCAACTGAAGCTTTCTTT
CATQQGPTEAFF
>TRBJ1-4|.|TRBD1|TRBV11-2
TGTGCCAGCAGCTGGTGGAGGGACAGGAACGAAAAACTGTTTTTT
CASSWWRDRNEKLFF
>TRBJ2-2|.|.|TRBV5-8
TGTGCCAGCAGCTTGGAGAGGGTTGCCGGGGAGCTGTTTTTT
CASSLERVAGELFF
>TRBJ1-1|.|.|TRBV3-1/TRBV3-2
TGTGCCAGCAGCCAAGTTTGGGCAGGGAAAACTGAAGCTTTCTTT
CASSQVWAGKTEAFF
>TRBJ1-2|.|.|TRBV4-2
TGTGCCAGCAGCCAAAATTCGGCGGAAAACTATGGCTACACCTTC
CASSQNSAENYGYTF
>TRBJ1-2|.|TRBD1|TRBV3-1/TRBV3-2
TGTGCCAGCAGCCAATCCTGGACAGGCCACACCCATACCTTC
CASSQSWTGHTHTF
>TRBJ1-2|.|.|TRBV14
TGTGCCAGCAGCCAAGATCTAACGGGCTACTGTGGCTACACCTTC
CASSQDLTGYCGYTF
>TRBJ1-2|.|.|TRBV7-2
TGTGCCAGCAGCTTAAAAGCCGAGGGGGTTGGCTACACCTTC
CASSLKAEGVGYTF
>TRBJ2-5|.|.|TRBV9
TGTGCCAGCAGCCCATCAAAAGGACCCCCCCTAGAGACCCAGTACTTC
CASSPSKGPPLETQYF
>TRBJ2-7|once|TRBD1|TRBV29-1
TGCAGCGTTGAAGACCCGGGACAGAGAAACGAGCAGTACTTC
CSVEDPGQRNEQYF
>TRBJ2-1|.|TRBD1|TRBV7-8
TGTGCCAGCAGCTTAGCTACAGGGGTCTCCTACAATGAGCAGTTCTTC
CASSLATGVSYNEQFF
>TRBJ1-1|.|.|TRBV3-1/TRBV3-2
TGTGCCAGCAGCACCGTTTCCTTGAACACTGAAGCTTTCTTT
CASSTVSLNTEAFF
>TRBJ1-1|.|TRBD1|TRBV29-1
TGCAGCGTTGGGACAGGGGGGTTCTGGACTGAAGCTTTCTTT
CSVGTGGFWTEAFF
>TRBJ2-1|.|TRBD1|TRBV2
TGTGCCAGCAGGGGACAGGGGAATGAGCAGTTCTTC
CASRGQGNEQFF
>TRBJ2-5|.|.|TRBV21-1
TGTGCCAGCGCCCACCCCCACGGGGGTAGAGAGACCCAGTACTTC
CASAHPHGGRETQYF
>TRBJ2-3|.|TRBD2|TRBV12-5
TGTGCTAGTGGTTTGGTACTAACTAGCGGGGCGGATACGCAGTATTTT
CASGLVLTSGADTQYF
>TRBJ1-2|.|.|TRBV7-3
TGTGCCAGCAGCCAAGGGACCGCCTATGGCTACACCTTC
CASSQGTAYGYTF
>TRBJ1-1|.|.|TRBV19
TGTGCCAGTATCCCACGGGGGGGTAATGAAGCTTTCTTT
CASIPRGGNEAFF
>TRBJ2-1|.|TRBD1|TRBV6-4
TGTGCCAGCAGTGAGACAGGGGATTCCTACAATGAGCAGTTCTTC
CASSETGDSYNEQFF
>TRBJ1-1|.|.|TRBV5-4
TGTGCCAGCAGCCCTTCTGACAGCATGAACACTGAAGCTTTCTTT
CASSPSDSMNTEAFF